A selection of T cell receptor beta chains follows, all from one sample in a study of vaccination and CD4 T cells after COVID-19. Antigens of these TCRs are unknown. MiXCR, applied by TCRdb to the PCR reads, yields one record per CDR3 protein. This table holds around 14,000 distinct CDR3 sequences, 60% found once. The sample consisted of CD4+ T cells from blood, cultured in vitro. The receptors originated from a human donor who had recovered from COVID-19. Both conserved end residues are part of each CDR3. D genes are given only for firm matches. Some rows mark clone size as missing; the rest say once, few, many or name a class of expanded clone.

abundance: once
v_gene: TRBV20-1
j_gene: TRBJ2-4
d_gene: NA
CDR3nt: TGCAGTGCGCCCGACATTCAGTACTTC
CDR3aa: CSAPDIQYF

abundance: NA
v_gene: TRBV19
j_gene: TRBJ1-5
d_gene: TRBD1
CDR3nt: TGTGCCAGTAGTATAAAAGTGAGTCGGGACAGACTCAATCAGCCCCAGCATTTT
CDR3aa: CASSIKVSRDRLNQPQHF

abundance: once
v_gene: TRBV6-1
j_gene: TRBJ2-1
d_gene: TRBD1
CDR3nt: TGTGCCAGCAGCATACGACAGGGGTCCTACAATGAGCAGTTCTTC
CDR3aa: CASSIRQGSYNEQFF

abundance: NA
v_gene: TRBV20-1
j_gene: TRBJ2-1
d_gene: NA
CDR3nt: TGCAGTGCCCCGGTCTCTGAGCAGTTCTTC
CDR3aa: CSAPVSEQFF

abundance: NA
v_gene: TRBV4-1
j_gene: TRBJ2-4
d_gene: NA
CDR3nt: TGCGCCAGCAGCCAAGAATCGGGTTATTGGGACATTCAGTACTTC
CDR3aa: CASSQESGYWDIQYF

abundance: NA
v_gene: TRBV28
j_gene: TRBJ1-5
d_gene: NA
CDR3nt: TGTGCCAGCAGTTTCGGAAAGGGAGGGCAGCCCCAGCATTTT
CDR3aa: CASSFGKGGQPQHF

abundance: few
v_gene: TRBV7-3
j_gene: TRBJ1-2
d_gene: NA
CDR3nt: TGTGCCAGCAGCCCTCAGCCTAACTATGGCTACACCTTC
CDR3aa: CASSPQPNYGYTF

abundance: few
v_gene: TRBV15
j_gene: TRBJ1-2
d_gene: NA
CDR3nt: TGTGCCACCAGCAGAAGTATAGGCCGTTCAGGTGGCTACACCTTC
CDR3aa: CATSRSIGRSGGYTF

abundance: NA
v_gene: TRBV10-3
j_gene: TRBJ2-5
d_gene: NA
CDR3nt: TGTGCCATCAGGACCCAGGGCACACAAGAGACCCAGTACTTC
CDR3aa: CAIRTQGTQETQYF

abundance: NA
v_gene: TRBV28
j_gene: TRBJ2-1
d_gene: TRBD2
CDR3nt: TGTGCCAGCAGTGAGGGGGGACTAGCGGGGTACAATGAGCAGTTCTTC
CDR3aa: CASSEGGLAGYNEQFF

abundance: NA
v_gene: TRBV4-1
j_gene: TRBJ2-7
d_gene: NA
CDR3nt: TGCGCCAGCAGCCAAGATCACGACACTTCCTACGAGCAGTACTTC
CDR3aa: CASSQDHDTSYEQYF

abundance: NA
v_gene: TRBV20-1
j_gene: TRBJ2-3
d_gene: TRBD2
CDR3nt: TGCAGTGCTAGACCGGGACTAGCGGGATCGCGAGGCACAGATACGCAGTATTTT
CDR3aa: CSARPGLAGSRGTDTQYF

abundance: NA
v_gene: TRBV10-3
j_gene: TRBJ2-3
d_gene: TRBD2
CDR3nt: TGTGCCATCAGCGTTAGCGGGACTAGCACAGATACGCAGTATTTT
CDR3aa: CAISVSGTSTDTQYF

abundance: NA
v_gene: TRBV7-2
j_gene: TRBJ2-6
d_gene: NA
CDR3nt: TGTGCCAGCACGAGACAAACTAGCTCTGGGGCCAACGTCCTGACTTTC
CDR3aa: CASTRQTSSGANVLTF

abundance: NA
v_gene: TRBV28
j_gene: TRBJ1-3
d_gene: NA
CDR3nt: TGTGCCAGCACCCCGACAGGAGGAGGCCGAGGAAACACCATATATTTT
CDR3aa: CASTPTGGGRGNTIYF

abundance: NA
v_gene: TRBV28
j_gene: TRBJ2-5
d_gene: NA
CDR3nt: TGTGCCAGCAGTTTAGGGGAGACCCAGTACTTC
CDR3aa: CASSLGETQYF

abundance: NA
v_gene: TRBV6-4
j_gene: TRBJ1-2
d_gene: NA
CDR3nt: TGTGCCAGCAGCAAACCGGGACAACAATATAACTATGGCTACACCTTC
CDR3aa: CASSKPGQQYNYGYTF

abundance: few
v_gene: TRBV2
j_gene: TRBJ1-1
d_gene: NA
CDR3nt: TGTGCCAGCAAGGGACCGTCTGAAGCTTTCTTT
CDR3aa: CASKGPSEAFF

abundance: NA
v_gene: TRBV19
j_gene: TRBJ2-5
d_gene: TRBD2
CDR3nt: TGTGCCAGTAGTAAAGCGTACAGGCTAGCGGGAGTTGAGACCCAGTACTTC
CDR3aa: CASSKAYRLAGVETQYF

abundance: NA
v_gene: TRBV9
j_gene: TRBJ1-1
d_gene: NA
CDR3nt: TGTGCCAGCAGCGTAGGGGAGATGAACACTGAAGCTTTCTTT
CDR3aa: CASSVGEMNTEAFF

abundance: NA
v_gene: TRBV7-2
j_gene: TRBJ1-1
d_gene: NA
CDR3nt: TGTGCCAGCAGCTTATGGGATGTGGACACTGAAGCTTTCTTT
CDR3aa: CASSLWDVDTEAFF

abundance: NA
v_gene: TRBV27
j_gene: TRBJ1-3
d_gene: NA
CDR3nt: TGTGCCAGCAGTTTACGGTTGGGAAACACCATATATTTT
CDR3aa: CASSLRLGNTIYF

abundance: NA
v_gene: TRBV20-1
j_gene: TRBJ1-5
d_gene: TRBD1
CDR3nt: TGCAGTGCTAGAGGGCCGGAGACAGGGCTCTTCGGTCAGCCCCAGCATTTT
CDR3aa: CSARGPETGLFGQPQHF

abundance: NA
v_gene: TRBV24-1
j_gene: TRBJ2-7
d_gene: TRBD1
CDR3nt: TGTGCCACCAGTGGTGGGACAGGCTATTCCTACGAGCAGTACTTC
CDR3aa: CATSGGTGYSYEQYF

abundance: NA
v_gene: TRBV2
j_gene: TRBJ2-7
d_gene: NA
CDR3nt: TGTGCCAGCACTCGGGGGACCTACGAGCAGTACTTC
CDR3aa: CASTRGTYEQYF

abundance: once
v_gene: TRBV15
j_gene: TRBJ2-7
d_gene: TRBD2
CDR3nt: TGTGCCACCAGCGCGACTAGCGTCGGCCACGAGCAGTACTTC
CDR3aa: CATSATSVGHEQYF

abundance: large
v_gene: TRBV20-1
j_gene: TRBJ2-2
d_gene: NA
CDR3nt: TGCAGTGCTAGATCCATGAACACCGGGGAGCTGTTTTTT
CDR3aa: CSARSMNTGELFF

abundance: NA
v_gene: TRBV5-1
j_gene: TRBJ1-5
d_gene: NA
CDR3nt: TGCGCCAGCAGCTTGGGGACAAACTCCAATCAGCCCCAGCATTTT
CDR3aa: CASSLGTNSNQPQHF

abundance: few
v_gene: TRBV5-1
j_gene: TRBJ2-4
d_gene: NA
CDR3nt: TGCGCCAGCAGCAGTTGGGGGGATACCGCCAAAAACATTCAGTACTTC
CDR3aa: CASSSWGDTAKNIQYF